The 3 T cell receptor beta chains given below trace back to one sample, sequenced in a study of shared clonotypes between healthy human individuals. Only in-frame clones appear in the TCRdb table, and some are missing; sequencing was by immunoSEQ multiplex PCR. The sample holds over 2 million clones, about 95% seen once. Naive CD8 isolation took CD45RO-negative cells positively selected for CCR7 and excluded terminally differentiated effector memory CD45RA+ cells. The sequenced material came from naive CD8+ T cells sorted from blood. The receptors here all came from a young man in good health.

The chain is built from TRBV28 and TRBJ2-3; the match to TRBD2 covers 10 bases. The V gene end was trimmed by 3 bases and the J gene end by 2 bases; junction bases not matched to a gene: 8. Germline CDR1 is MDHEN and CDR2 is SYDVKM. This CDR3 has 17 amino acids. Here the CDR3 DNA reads TGTGCCAGCAGTTTTAGCGGGGGGTCCTATCTCACAGATACGCAGTATTTT. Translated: CASSFSGGSYLTDTQYF.

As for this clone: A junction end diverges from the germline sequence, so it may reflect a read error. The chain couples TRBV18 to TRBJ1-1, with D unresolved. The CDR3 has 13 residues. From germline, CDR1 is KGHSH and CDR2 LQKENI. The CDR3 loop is CASSPSEKAELVF. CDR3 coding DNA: TGTGCCAGCTCACCAAGCGAAAAGGCTGAATTAGTGTTT.

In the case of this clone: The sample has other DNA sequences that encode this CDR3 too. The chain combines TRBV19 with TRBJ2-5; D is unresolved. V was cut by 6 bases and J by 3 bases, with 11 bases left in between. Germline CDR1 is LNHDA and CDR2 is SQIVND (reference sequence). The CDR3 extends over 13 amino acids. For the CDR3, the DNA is TGTGCCAGTAGCTGGGATCTGGAAGAGACCCAGTACTTC. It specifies CASSWDLEETQYF.